This T cell receptor beta chain came from a study of T cell responses to AZD1222 COVID-19 vaccine. Study observations and caveats: Researchers took repertoire samples only after the peak T cell response had come. Baseline seropositivity characterized only a handful of AZD1222 recipients.

This clone was recorded only once. Its antigen is not identified. Libraries were prepared by immunoSEQ multiplex PCR; TCRdb keeps only in-frame clonotypes and omits some of them. Found here are more than 150,000 clones, 88% of them singletons; the top ten hold about 0.53%. Germline lookup yields CDR1 LGHNT and CDR2 FRNRAP. CDR3 length: 14 amino acids. V lost 5 bases and J 2 bases, leaving 12 bases between the germline ends. V gene TRBV12-5 combines with J gene TRBJ1-2; tentatively, D is TRBD1 (5 bases). This receptor was obtained from an adult in good health. Specimen: peripheral blood, collected on day 0 of AZD1222 vaccination. The CDR3 nucleotides read TGTGCTAGTGGTCCCTCAGGGTCAAACTATGGCTACACCTTC. It is translated as CASGPSGSNYGYTF.